This TCR beta chain was profiled in a study of shared clonotypes between healthy human individuals (TCRdb year 2020). Regarding the complete study: The cohort comprised two women and a few men aged 18 to 49 years. Between about 0.8 and 9 billion PBMCs per donor were obtained by leukapheresis. Per donor, three plates each were used for CD4 naive and CD4 memory, two for CD8 naive, and one for CD8 memory. To increase sequencing depth and limit assay-specific biases, different laboratories used diverse techniques to prepare libraries and sequence TCR repertoires. To estimate repertoire size and how much clonotypes are shared between individuals, the study performed deep sequencing of blood TCR repertoires from about five healthy adults.

On this clone itself: Which antigen it targets is not known. No much larger clonotype is one base removed from it; base qualities were not supplied.

Using the deep immunoSEQ assay, multiplex PCR amplified TCR CDR3 regions from genomic DNA. Extracted genomic DNA from each cell subset was distributed evenly across all wells of several immunoSEQ 96-well plates, and each plate was treated as a replicate. Each replicate PCR for sorted subsets received roughly 0.2 ug genomic DNA, equal to about 30,000 T cell genomes. Purified libraries were measured with a Qubit 3.0 fluorometer, size-checked on a Bioanalyzer 2100, and measured again with the KAPA Library Quantification kit. Each immunoSEQ 96-well plate was sequenced on its own single-read 150-cycle Illumina NextSeq 550 flow cell. The original pipeline was this. Because the immunoSEQ output included only junctional sequences and no quality scores, the filtering could not be the same as the filtering used for full-length reads. To assign V/J genes and CDR3, sequences were annotated using PyIR, a Python wrapper for IgBLAST v1.9, with IMGT germline references. Any read was removed if the V/J assignment was weak (E-value above 1e-6), the CDR3 was missing, or the read contained stop codons, out-of-frame junctions, or ambiguous translated residues. A V3J clonotype was defined by an identical inferred V gene, J gene, and CDR3 amino acid sequence. The percentage overlap between two repertoires was calculated by dividing the number of shared unique clonotypes by the size of the smaller repertoire. Richness of each repertoire was evaluated using RTK rarefaction, the Chao1 estimator, and Recon v2.1 estimates of unobserved clonotypes. OLGA was used to compute generation probabilities for all TCRbeta clonotypes that the gDNA method yielded from a handful of donors. Held by TCRdb, this immuneACCESS table contains in-frame sequences only and omits some clones. Under half of the omission traces to an unresolved V gene where checked; the cause of the rest is unknown. The V and J calls and the clone size are those of that table, but D and trimming were determined from the DNA. Counted in this sample were about 2.3 million clones; 85% to 95% of them appeared once. The ten largest clones take up 0.37% of the sample.

The paper as a whole reports these results and caveats: Roughly 5% of naive CD4, around 3.6% of naive CD8, about 2.1% of memory CD4, and 0.4% of memory CD8 clonotypes were shared across a few donors. Rarefaction of sorted-subset datasets indicated incomplete sequencing despite the large sequencing depth. Pairwise subsampling indicated that sequencing depth was expected to affect the degree of clonotype sharing among donors. Sampling was limited to blood, and TCR repertoires in tissue likely differ from TCR repertoires in blood. Higher generation probabilities were observed for clonotypes shared by all four sorted-subset donors than for non-shared clonotypes. Because the study included a small number of donors, the genetic and exposure-history diversity represented was limited. Naive subsets generally had larger estimated clonotype richness than memory subsets.

The donors were healthy, HIV-negative adults who had no recently reported acute infections or vaccinations. Every donor was a Caucasian adult living in Nashville, Tennessee, USA. Magnetic negative selection was used to enrich CD4+ T cells, after which naive cells were positively selected on CD45RA and the negative fraction became the memory subset. After blood collection by leukapheresis, PBMCs were isolated using Ficoll-Histopaque density gradient centrifugation and then cryopreserved in the vapor phase of liquid nitrogen. Purity and quantity of every magnetically sorted T cell population were checked by analytical flow cytometry. From each sorted fraction, genomic DNA was isolated and quantified by UV absorbance on a Nanodrop 2000c. Sequences SGHTA (CDR1) and FQGNSA (CDR2) are obtained from the germline V gene. V is shortened by 4 bases, J by 8 bases, and the region joining them spans 14 bases. Taken from cysteine to phenylalanine, the CDR3 has 14 residues. The only DNA kept is the CDR3, 42 bases in frame from the first base.

The origin of this receptor is a man between 18 and 29 years old in good health. Some clones in this sample may be carry-over from other donors' samples. The V gene is TRBV7-2 and the J gene is TRBJ2-2, with the D gene not clear enough to name. Sequenced input: naive CD4+ T cells from PBMCs. In the paper's terms, the cell subset or site label means: CD45RA+ positively selected. The sequence in DNA is TGTGCCAGCAGCTCCCCCGTCTTCGGTGGGGAGCTGTTTTTT. This codes for CASSSPVFGGELFF.